The present entry profiles one TCR beta chain with its context. Participant ages covered about 18 to 95 years across 24 US areas. Membership in each cohort depended on participant-reported clinical history. In the authors' workflow: For nucleated cells, counts were estimated from reference gene primer amplification. TCRdb keeps only in-frame clones here, not all; method: immunoSEQ multiplex PCR. For V, J and clone size, that table is used; D and trimming come from the DNA. The data show 200,000 to 250,000 clones, about 86% seen once. This sample was taken from a study of blood T cell repertoires in COVID-19. With 2 bases removed from V and 5 bases from J, the gap between germline ends came to 10 bases. This CDR3 is built from 14 residues. Germline V CDR1 and CDR2: SGHTA, FQGTGA.

The V gene is TRBV7-3, the J gene TRBJ2-1; the D gene is possibly TRBD2 (5 bases). The receptor comes from a woman in her 50s with acute COVID-19. Sequenced input: PBMCs or T cells enriched from blood (not recorded which). This CDR3 is CASSLGGSHNEQFF. For the CDR3, the DNA is TGTGCCAGCAGCTTAGGCGGGTCCCACAATGAGCAGTTCTTC.